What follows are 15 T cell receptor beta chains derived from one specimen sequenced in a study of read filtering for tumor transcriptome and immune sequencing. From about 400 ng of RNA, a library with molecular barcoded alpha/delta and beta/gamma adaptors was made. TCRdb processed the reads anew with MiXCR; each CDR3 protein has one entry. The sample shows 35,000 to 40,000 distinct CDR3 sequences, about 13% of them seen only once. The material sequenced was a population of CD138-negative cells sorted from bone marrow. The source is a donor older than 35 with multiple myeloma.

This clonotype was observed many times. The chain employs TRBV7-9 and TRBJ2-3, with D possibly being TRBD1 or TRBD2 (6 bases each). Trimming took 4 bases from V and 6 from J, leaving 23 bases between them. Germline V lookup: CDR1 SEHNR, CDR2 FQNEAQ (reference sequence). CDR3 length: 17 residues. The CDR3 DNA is TGTGCCAGCAGCTCGGGGCGAGGGGGGAGTCCCTCTGATACGCAGTATTTT. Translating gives CASSSGRGGSPSDTQYF.

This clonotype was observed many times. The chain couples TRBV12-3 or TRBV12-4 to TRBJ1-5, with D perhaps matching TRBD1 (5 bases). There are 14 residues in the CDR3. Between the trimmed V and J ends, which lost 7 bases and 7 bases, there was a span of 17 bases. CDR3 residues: CASNANGAGQPQHF. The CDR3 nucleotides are TGTGCCAGCAATGCTAATGGGGCCGGACAGCCCCAGCATTTT.

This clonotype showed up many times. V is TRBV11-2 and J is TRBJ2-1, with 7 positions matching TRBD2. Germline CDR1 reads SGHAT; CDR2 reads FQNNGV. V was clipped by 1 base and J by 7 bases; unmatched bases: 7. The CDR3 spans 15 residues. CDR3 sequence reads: CASSLGEGHRNEQFF. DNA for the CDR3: TGTGCCAGCAGCTTAGGGGAGGGCCACAGGAATGAGCAGTTCTTC.

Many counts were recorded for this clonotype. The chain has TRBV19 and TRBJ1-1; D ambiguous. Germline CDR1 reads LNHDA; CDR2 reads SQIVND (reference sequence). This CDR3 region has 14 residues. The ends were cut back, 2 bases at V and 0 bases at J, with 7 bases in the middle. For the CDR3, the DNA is TGTGCCAGTAGTATACGACACTTGAACACTGAAGCTTTCTTT. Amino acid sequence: CASSIRHLNTEAFF.

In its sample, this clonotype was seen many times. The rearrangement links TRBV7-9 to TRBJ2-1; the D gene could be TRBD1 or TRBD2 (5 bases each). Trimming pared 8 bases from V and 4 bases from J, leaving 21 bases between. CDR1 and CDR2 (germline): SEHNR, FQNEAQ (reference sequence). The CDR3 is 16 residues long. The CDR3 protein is CASLPPRGGLYNEQFF. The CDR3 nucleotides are TGTGCCAGCCTCCCCCCTCGGGGCGGGCTTTACAATGAGCAGTTCTTC.

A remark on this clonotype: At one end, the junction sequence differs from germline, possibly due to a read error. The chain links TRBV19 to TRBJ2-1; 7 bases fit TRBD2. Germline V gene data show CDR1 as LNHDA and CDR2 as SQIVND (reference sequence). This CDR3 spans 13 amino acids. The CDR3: CACSIGLVDERFF. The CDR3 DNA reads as TGTGCCTGTAGTATAGGACTAGTAGATGAGCGGTTCTTC.

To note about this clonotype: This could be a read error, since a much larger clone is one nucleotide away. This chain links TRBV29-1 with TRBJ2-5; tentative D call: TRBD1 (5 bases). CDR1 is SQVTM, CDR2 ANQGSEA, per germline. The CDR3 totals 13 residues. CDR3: CSVPSDSQETQHF. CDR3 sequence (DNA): TGCAGCGTCCCCAGTGACAGCCAAGAGACCCAGCACTTC.

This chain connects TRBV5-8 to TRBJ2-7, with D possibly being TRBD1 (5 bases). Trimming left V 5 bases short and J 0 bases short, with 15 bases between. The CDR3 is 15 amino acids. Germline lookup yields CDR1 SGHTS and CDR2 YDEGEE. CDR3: CASSEAIGDSYEQYF. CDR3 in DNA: TGTGCCAGCAGTGAGGCTATAGGGGACTCCTACGAGCAGTACTTC.

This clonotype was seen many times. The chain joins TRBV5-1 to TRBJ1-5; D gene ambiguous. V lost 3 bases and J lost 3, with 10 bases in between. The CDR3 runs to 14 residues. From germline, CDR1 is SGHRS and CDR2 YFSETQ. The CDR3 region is CASSYGGLNQPQHF. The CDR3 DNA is TGCGCCAGCAGCTATGGCGGACTCAATCAGCCCCAGCATTTT. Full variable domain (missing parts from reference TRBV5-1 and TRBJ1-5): KAGVTQTPRYLIKTRGQQVTLSCSPISGHRSVSWYQQTPGQGLQFLFEYFSETQRNKGNFPGRFSGRQFSNSRSEMNVSTLELGDSALYLCASSYGGLNQPQHFGDGTRLSIL.

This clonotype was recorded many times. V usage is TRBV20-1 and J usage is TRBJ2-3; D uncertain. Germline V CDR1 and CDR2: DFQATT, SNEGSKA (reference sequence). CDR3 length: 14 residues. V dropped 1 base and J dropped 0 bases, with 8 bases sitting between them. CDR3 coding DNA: TGCAGTGCTAGAGCTCCGGCTAGCACAGATACGCAGTATTTT. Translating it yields CSARAPASTDTQYF.

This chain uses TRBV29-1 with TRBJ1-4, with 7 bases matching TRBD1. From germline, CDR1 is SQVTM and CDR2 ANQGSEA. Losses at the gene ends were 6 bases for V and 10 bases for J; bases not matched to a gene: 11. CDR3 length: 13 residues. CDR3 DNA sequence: TGCAGCGTGCAGGAGGGGTCAGGGGGAAAACTGTTTTTT. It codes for CSVQEGSGGKLFF.

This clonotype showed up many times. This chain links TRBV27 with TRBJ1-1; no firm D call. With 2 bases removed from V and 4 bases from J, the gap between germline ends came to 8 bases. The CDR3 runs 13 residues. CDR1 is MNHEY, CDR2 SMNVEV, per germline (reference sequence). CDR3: CASSLMRSTEAFF. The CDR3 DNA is TGTGCCAGCAGTTTAATGCGGAGCACTGAAGCTTTCTTT.

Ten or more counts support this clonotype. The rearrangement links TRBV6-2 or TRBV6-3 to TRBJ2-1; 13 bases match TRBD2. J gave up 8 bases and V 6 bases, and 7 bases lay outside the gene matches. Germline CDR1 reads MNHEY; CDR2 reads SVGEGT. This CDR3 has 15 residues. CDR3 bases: TGTGCCAGCAGCGAGACTAGCGGGAGGATTTATGAGCAGTTCTTC. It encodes CASSETSGRIYEQFF.

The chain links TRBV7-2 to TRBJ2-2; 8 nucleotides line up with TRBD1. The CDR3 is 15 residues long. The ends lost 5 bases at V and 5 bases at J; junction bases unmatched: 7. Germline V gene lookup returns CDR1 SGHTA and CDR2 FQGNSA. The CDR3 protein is CASSPGTGPTGELFF. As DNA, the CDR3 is TGTGCCAGCAGCCCCGGGACAGGCCCAACCGGGGAGCTGTTTTTT.

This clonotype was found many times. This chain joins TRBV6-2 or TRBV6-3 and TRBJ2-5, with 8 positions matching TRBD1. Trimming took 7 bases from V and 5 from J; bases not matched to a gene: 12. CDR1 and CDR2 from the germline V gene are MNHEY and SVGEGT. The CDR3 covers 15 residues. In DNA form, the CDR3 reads TGTGCCAGCACCGAGGTCCGGACAGGGCGGGAGACCCAGTACTTC. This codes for CASTEVRTGRETQYF.